The sequence of this T cell receptor beta chain was determined in a study of technical replicates of blood from a handful of donors. TCRdb's table, derived via immunoSEQ multiplex PCR, lists solely in-frame clones and lacks some. This sample has about 50,000 clones, with around 96% found just once. Looked up from germline, CDR1 is LNHDA and CDR2 is SQIVND (reference sequence). Trimming took 6 bases from V and 3 from J; bases not matched to a gene: 1. The CDR3 contains 12 residues. The source of this sequence is a human donor in good health. Sequenced sample: T cells isolated from PBMCs. The chain recombines TRBV19 with TRBJ2-7; 8 bases match TRBD1. CDR3 sequence reads: CASRGQGYEQYF. Written as DNA, the CDR3 is TGTGCCAGTAGAGGACAGGGCTACGAGCAGTACTTC.